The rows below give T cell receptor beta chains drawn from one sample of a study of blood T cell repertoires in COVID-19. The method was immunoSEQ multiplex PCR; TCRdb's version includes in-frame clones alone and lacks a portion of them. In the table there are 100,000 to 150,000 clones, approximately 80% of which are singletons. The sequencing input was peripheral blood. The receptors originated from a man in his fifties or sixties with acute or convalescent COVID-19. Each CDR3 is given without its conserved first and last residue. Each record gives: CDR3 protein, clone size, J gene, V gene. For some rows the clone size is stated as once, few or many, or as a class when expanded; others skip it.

ASSLGGQGATGYT . TRBJ1-2 TRBV5-1
ASSLVQGRGANVLT . TRBJ2-6 TRBV11-2
ASSPGEAGAGKY . TRBJ2-3 TRBV5-1
ASSPPSIPGELF . TRBJ2-2 TRBV18
ASSGTGSTDTQY . TRBJ2-3 TRBV10-2
ASSMRGSGNTIY . TRBJ1-3 TRBV19
ASSASTGRNQPQH few TRBJ1-5 TRBV28
ASSPNPTQNSPLH . TRBJ1-6 TRBV11-2
ASSYSPGEGRSPLH . TRBJ1-6 TRBV6-5
ASEHGGGGNEKLF few TRBJ1-4 TRBV6-5
ASSQGRFLFNEQF once TRBJ2-1 TRBV4-2
ASSTRQASNYT . TRBJ1-2 TRBV7-9
ASLRDSGNTIY . TRBJ1-3 TRBV2
ASSLRDSVYYGYT . TRBJ1-2 TRBV7-9
ASSFRVEQY . TRBJ2-7 TRBV28
ASSQDPGGAANTGELF . TRBJ2-2 TRBV3-1/TRBV3-2
ASSEKGLYNEQF . TRBJ2-1 TRBV2
ASSELWLAGGNEQF . TRBJ2-1 TRBV2
ASSLTSRAEAF . TRBJ1-1 TRBV28
ATSGGEGYGYT . TRBJ1-2 TRBV24-1
ASSSPLAGADTQY . TRBJ2-3 TRBV11-2
ASARGATNEKLF . TRBJ1-4 TRBV27
ASRASGSPDTQY . TRBJ2-3 TRBV21-1
SVEDRRPPFLAKNIQY few TRBJ2-4 TRBV29-1
ASTEQAATNEKLF . TRBJ1-4 TRBV28
ASSVSTGGETQY . TRBJ2-5 TRBV5-1
ASSSGIEQF . TRBJ2-1 TRBV7-3
ASGRENTEAF . TRBJ1-1 TRBV5-4
ASSPPRGENEKLF . TRBJ1-4 TRBV4-1
ASSLTGLGNTIY . TRBJ1-3 TRBV7-3
ASSQVRSSYNEQF . TRBJ2-1 TRBV3-1/TRBV3-2
ATSDWASTDTQY . TRBJ2-3 TRBV24-1
ASSLGTGSESGYT . TRBJ1-2 TRBV5-4
ASSEALREDTQY . TRBJ2-3 TRBV2
ASSPGLAGGGTDTQY . TRBJ2-3 TRBV7-3
ASSLGLAGDEQY . TRBJ2-7 TRBV4-1
ASSTRDSELKGYGYT . TRBJ1-2 TRBV21-1
ASSPLPSGTGELF . TRBJ2-2 TRBV27
SASRQGGTYEQY . TRBJ2-7 TRBV20-1
ASSQVVGGEQY . TRBJ2-7 TRBV3-1/TRBV3-2
ASSPPNRGAYNEQF . TRBJ2-1 TRBV18
ASSSRQGWKPQH . TRBJ1-5 TRBV6-5
ASSQTSGSSYEQY . TRBJ2-7 TRBV18
ASKWREGQGREQF . TRBJ2-1 TRBV27
ASSLRGFGNTIY few TRBJ1-3 TRBV14